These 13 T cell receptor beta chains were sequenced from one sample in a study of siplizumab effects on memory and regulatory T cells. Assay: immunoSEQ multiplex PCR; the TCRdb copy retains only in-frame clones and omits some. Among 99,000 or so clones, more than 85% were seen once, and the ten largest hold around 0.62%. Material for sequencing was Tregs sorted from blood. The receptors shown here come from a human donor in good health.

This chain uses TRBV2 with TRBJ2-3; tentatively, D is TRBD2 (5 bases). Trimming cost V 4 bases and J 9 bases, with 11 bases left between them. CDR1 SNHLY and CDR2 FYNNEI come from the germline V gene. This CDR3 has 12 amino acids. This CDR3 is CASSAGRRTQYF. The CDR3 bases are TGTGCCAGCAGTGCGGGTCGGAGGACGCAGTATTTT.

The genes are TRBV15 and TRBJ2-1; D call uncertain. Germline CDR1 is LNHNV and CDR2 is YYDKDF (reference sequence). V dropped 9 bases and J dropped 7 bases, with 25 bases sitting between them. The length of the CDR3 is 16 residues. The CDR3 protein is CATRLEWGLPWNEQFF. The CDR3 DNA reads TGTGCCACGCGACTCGAATGGGGTCTTCCCTGGAATGAGCAGTTCTTC.

CDR3 coding DNA: TGCAGCGTTGCCAGAGGGTTTGGCTTCGACGAGCAGTACTTC. It specifies CSVARGFGFDEQYF. The chain links TRBV29-1 to TRBJ2-7; D perhaps matches TRBD2 (5 bases). The CDR3 covers 14 residues. Germline assignment: CDR1 SQVTM and CDR2 ANQGSEA. The V end lost 4 bases, the J end lost 5 bases, and 18 bases lay between the germline ends.

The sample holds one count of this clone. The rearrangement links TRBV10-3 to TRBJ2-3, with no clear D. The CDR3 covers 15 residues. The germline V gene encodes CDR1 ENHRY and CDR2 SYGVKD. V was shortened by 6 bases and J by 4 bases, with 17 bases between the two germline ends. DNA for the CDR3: TGTGCCATCAGGAAGGAGTTGGGTCCCGCAGATACGCAGTATTTT. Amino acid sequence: CAIRKELGPADTQYF.

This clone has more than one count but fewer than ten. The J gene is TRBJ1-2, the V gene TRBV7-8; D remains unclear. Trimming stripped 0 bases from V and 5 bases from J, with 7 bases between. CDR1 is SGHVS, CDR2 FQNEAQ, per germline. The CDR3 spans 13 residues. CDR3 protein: CASSLAIGYGYTF. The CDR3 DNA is TGTGCCAGCAGCTTAGCCATCGGTTATGGCTACACCTTC.

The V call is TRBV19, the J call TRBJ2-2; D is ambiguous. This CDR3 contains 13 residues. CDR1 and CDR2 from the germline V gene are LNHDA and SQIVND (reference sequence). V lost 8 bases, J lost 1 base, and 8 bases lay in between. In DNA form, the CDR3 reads TGTGCCAGTTCCAGACGGAACACCGGGGAGCTGTTTTTT. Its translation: CASSRRNTGELFF.

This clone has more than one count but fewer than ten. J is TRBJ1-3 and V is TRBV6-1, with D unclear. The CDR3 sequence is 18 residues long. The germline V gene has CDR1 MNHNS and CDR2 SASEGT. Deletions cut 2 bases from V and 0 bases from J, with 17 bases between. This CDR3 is CASSESAPSSASGNTIYF. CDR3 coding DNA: TGTGCCAGCAGTGAATCGGCACCCAGTTCCGCCTCTGGAAACACCATATATTTT.

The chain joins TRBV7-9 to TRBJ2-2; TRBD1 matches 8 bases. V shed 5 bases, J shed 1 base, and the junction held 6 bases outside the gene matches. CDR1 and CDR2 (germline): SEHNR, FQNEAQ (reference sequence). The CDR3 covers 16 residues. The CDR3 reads CASSHRTGRNTGELFF. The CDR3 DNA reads TGTGCCAGCAGCCACCGGACAGGGAGGAACACCGGGGAGCTGTTTTTT.

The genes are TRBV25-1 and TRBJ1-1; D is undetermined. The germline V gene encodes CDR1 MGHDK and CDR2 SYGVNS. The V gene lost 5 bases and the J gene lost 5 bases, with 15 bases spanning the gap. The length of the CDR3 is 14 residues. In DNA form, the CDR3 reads TGTGCCAGCAGTCCATTCACGGGTGGGACTGAAGCTTTCTTT. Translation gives CASSPFTGGTEAFF.

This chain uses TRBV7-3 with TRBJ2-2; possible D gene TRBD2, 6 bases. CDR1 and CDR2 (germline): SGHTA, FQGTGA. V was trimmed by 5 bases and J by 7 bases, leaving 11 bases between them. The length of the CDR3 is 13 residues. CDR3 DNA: TGTGCCAGCAGCCAGGCGGGGAACGGGGAGCTGTTTTTT. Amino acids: CASSQAGNGELFF.

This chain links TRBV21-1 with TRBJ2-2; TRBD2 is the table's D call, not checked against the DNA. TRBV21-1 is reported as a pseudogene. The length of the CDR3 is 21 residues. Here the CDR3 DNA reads TGTGCCAGCAGCAAACATACCCCGGACCTGGGTCTAGCGGGAAACACCGGGGAGCTGTTTTTT. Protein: CASSKHTPDLGLAGNTGELFF.

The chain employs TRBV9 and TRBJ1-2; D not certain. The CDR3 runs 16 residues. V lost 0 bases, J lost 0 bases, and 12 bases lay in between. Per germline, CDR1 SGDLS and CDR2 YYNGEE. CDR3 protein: CASSVGFGITNYGYTF. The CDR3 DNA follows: TGTGCCAGCAGCGTAGGCTTCGGGATCACTAACTATGGCTACACCTTC.

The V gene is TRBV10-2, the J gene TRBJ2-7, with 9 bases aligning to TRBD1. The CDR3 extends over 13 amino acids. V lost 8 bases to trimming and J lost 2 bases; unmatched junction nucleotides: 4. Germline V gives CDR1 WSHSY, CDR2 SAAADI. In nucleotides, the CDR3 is TGCGCCAGCGGGGGGACAGGGACCTACGAGCAGTACTTC. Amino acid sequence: CASGGTGTYEQYF.